This T cell receptor (beta chain) was profiled in a study of T cells after yellow fever vaccination. Turning to the study itself: Where fractions had low cell numbers, libraries were prepared from them with the SMART-Seq v4 Ultra Low Input RNA kit. Study-wide results and limits: The CD4 compartment and the CD8 compartment contained a small share of clonotypes in common. Weaker, the secondary response peaked sooner, at day 5 versus 15.

The TCR cDNA carried a universal primer site and UMIs from 5'RACE template switching. TCRdb re-called the 5' RACE reads through MiXCR, storing one row per CDR3 protein. The sample has more than 300,000 distinct CDR3 sequences, roughly 10% seen once. This CDR3 is built from 15 residues. Looked up from germline, CDR1 is MDHEN and CDR2 is SYDVKM. V dropped 2 bases and J dropped 0 bases, with 5 bases sitting between them. As for this clonotype: Its antigen is unknown.

This specimen consisted of CD4+ T cells sorted from PBMCs, obtained 45 days after the yellow fever booster vaccination. The gene calls are TRBV28 and TRBJ2-6; D ambiguous. The sequence was obtained from a man younger than 35 who received the YFV17D yellow fever vaccine. CDR3 bases: TGTGCCAGCAGTTTACAGGCCTCTGGGGCCAACGTCCTGACTTTC. The encoded protein is CASSLQASGANVLTF.